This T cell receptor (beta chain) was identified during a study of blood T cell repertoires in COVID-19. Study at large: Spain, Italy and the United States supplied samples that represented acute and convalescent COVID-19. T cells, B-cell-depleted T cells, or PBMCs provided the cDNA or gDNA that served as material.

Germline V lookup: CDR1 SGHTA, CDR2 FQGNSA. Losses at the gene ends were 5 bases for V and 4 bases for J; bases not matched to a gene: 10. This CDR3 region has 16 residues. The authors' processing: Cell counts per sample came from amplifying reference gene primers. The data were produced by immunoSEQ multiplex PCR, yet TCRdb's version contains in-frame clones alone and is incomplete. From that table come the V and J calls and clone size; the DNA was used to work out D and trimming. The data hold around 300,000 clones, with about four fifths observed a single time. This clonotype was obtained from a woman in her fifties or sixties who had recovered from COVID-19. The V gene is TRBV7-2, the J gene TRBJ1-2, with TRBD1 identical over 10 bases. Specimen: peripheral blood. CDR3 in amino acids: CASSPSPGQGSYGYTF. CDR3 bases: TGTGCCAGCAGCCCCTCGCCGGGACAGGGGTCCTATGGCTACACCTTC.